The T cell receptor (beta chain) under discussion was sequenced for a study of PD-L1 blockade in urothelial cancer. Study context: Prior chemotherapy regimens per patient numbered 0 to 3. A median roughly 130,000 T cells were found in blood samples.

Every PCR received spiked-in synthetic TCR analog templates. Using immunoSEQ multiplex PCR, the repertoire was profiled, and TCRdb retains in-frame clones only, with some absent. The sample holds 35,000 to 40,000 clones, about four fifths seen once. Note on this clone: Antigen: not known.

J was trimmed by 8 bases and V by 6 bases; bases with no gene match: 14. Germline values: CDR1 SNHLY, CDR2 FYNNEI. This CDR3 has 16 amino acids. Whole-study results and caveats: Blood clones associated with the tumor expanded more at 3 weeks in durable-benefit patients.

This sequence joins TRBV2 and TRBJ2-1; 9 bases line up with TRBD2. The sequence derives from a man aged 65-85 years with urothelial cancer. The sample in question was PBMCs, obtained around atezolizumab (anti-PD-L1) treatment. The CDR3 DNA follows: TGTGCCAGCAGACGTTTTAGCGGGAGTAGGGGGGATGAGCAGTTCTTC. Encoded protein: CASRRFSGSRGDEQFF.